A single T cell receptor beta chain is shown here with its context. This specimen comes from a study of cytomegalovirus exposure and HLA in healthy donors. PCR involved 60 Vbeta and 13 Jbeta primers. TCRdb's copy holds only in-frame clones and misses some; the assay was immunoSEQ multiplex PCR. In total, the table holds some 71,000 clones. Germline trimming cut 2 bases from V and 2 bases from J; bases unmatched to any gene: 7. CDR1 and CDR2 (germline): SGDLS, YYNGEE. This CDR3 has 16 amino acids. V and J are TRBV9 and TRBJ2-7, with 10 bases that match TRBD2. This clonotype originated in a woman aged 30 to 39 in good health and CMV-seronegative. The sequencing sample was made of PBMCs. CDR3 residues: CASSVGGTSAPYEQYF. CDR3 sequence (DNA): TGTGCCAGCAGCGTGGGGGGGACTAGCGCTCCCTACGAGCAGTACTTC. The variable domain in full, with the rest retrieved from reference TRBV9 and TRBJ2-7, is DSGVTQTPKHLITATGQRVTLRCSPRSGDLSVYWYQQSLDQGLQFLIQYYNGEERAKGNILERFSAQQFPDLHSELNLSSLELGDSALYFCASSVGGTSAPYEQYFGPGTRLTVT.